The 2 T cell receptor beta chains reported below all come from one sample, sequenced in a study of blood T cells in healthy people across ages. Sample-barcoded 5' priming and a J-beta primer mix drove a second PCR of 7 to 11 cycles. TCRdb recomputed calls from the 5' RACE reads with MiXCR, one row per CDR3 protein. The sample contains 1.5 million to 2 million distinct CDR3 sequences, less than 50% of which appear only once. Sequenced input: blood. These receptor sequences come from a middle-aged woman in good health.

In its sample, this clonotype was seen once. This chain uses TRBV15 with TRBJ2-5, with 7 bases matching TRBD2. This CDR3 region has 15 residues. The V segment lost 3 bases and the J segment 1 base; nucleotides outside the gene matches: 5. Germline assignment: CDR1 LNHNV and CDR2 YYDKDF (reference sequence). The CDR3 nucleotides read TGTGCCACCAGCAGGGGGACTACCACCCAAGAGACCCAGTACTTC. Protein sequence: CATSRGTTTQETQYF.

A few counts support this clonotype. The rearrangement joins TRBV7-2 to TRBJ2-3; perhaps TRBD2 as D (6 bases). Germline V CDR1 and CDR2: SGHTA, FQGNSA. This CDR3 contains 14 residues. The germline V and J ends were trimmed by 7 bases and 1 base, with 12 bases remaining between them. As DNA, the CDR3 is TGTGCCAGCAATCGGGACTTCCGCACAGATACGCAGTATTTT. Protein: CASNRDFRTDTQYF.